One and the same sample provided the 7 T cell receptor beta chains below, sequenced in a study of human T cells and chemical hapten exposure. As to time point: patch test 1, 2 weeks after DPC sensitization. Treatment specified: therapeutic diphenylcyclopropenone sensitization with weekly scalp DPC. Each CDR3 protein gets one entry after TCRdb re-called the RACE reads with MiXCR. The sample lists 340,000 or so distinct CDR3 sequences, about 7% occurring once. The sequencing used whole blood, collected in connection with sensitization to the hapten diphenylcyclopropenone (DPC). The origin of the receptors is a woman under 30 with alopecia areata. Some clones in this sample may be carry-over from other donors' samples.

The CDR3: CASRPTGGPNSPLHF. DNA of the CDR3: TGTGCCAGCAGACCGACAGGGGGCCCAAATTCACCCCTCCACTTT. This chain joins TRBV12-3 or TRBV12-4 and TRBJ1-6; TRBD1 aligns across 10 bases. After removal of 6 bases from V and 7 bases from J, the junction contained 6 bases not matched to a gene. This CDR3 has 15 amino acids.

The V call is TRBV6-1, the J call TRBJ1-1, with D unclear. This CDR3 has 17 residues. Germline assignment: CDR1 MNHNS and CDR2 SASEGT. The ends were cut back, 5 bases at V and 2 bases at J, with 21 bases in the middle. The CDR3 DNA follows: TGTGCCAGCAGTCCCTCCCTCCTTTTTTCAGTTAACACTGAAGCTTTCTTT. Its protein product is CASSPSLLFSVNTEAFF.

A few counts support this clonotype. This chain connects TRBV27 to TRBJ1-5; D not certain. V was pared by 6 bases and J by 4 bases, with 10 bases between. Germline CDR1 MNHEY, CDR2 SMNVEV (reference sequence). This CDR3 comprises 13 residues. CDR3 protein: CASSWGANQPQHF. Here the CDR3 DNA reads TGTGCCAGCAGCTGGGGTGCAAATCAGCCCCAGCATTTT.

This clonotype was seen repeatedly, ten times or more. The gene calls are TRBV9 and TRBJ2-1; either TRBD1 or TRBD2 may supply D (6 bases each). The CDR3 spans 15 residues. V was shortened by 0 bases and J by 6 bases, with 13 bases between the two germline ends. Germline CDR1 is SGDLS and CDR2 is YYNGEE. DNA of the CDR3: TGTGCCAGCAGCGTAGGAGGGGGGATAAGCAATGAGCAGTTCTTC. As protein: CASSVGGGISNEQFF.

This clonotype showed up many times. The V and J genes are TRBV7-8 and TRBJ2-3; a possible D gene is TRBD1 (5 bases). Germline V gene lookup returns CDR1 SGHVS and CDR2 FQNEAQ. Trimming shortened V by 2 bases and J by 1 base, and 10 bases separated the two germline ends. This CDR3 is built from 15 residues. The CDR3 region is CASSLRTRGTDTQYF. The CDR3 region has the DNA TGTGCCAGCAGCTTACGGACCAGGGGCACAGATACGCAGTATTTT.

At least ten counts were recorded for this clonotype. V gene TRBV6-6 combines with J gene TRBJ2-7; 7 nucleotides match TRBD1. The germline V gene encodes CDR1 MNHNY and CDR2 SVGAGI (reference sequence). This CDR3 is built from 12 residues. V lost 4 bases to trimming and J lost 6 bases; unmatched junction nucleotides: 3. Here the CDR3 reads CASSFAGGEQYF. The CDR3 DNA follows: TGTGCCAGCAGTTTCGCAGGGGGCGAGCAGTACTTC.

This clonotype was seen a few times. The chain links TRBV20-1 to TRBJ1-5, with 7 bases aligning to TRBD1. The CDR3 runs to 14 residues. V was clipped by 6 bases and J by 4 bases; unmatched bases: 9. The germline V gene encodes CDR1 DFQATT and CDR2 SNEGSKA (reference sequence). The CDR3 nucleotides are TGCAGTGCACCACCGGGACAGAAAAATCAGCCCCAGCATTTT. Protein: CSAPPGQKNQPQHF.